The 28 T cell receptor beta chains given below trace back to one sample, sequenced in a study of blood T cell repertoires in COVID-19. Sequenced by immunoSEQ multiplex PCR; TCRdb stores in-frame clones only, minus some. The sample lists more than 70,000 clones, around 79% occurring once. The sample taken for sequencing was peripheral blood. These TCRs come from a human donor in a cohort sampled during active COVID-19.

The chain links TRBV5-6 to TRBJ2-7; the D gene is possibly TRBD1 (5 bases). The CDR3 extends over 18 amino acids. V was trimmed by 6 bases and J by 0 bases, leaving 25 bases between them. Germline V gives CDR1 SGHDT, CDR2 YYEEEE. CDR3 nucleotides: TGTGCCAGCACCTCATTGGGCCAGGGCCTATACTCCTCCTACGAGCAGTACTTC. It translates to CASTSLGQGLYSSYEQYF.

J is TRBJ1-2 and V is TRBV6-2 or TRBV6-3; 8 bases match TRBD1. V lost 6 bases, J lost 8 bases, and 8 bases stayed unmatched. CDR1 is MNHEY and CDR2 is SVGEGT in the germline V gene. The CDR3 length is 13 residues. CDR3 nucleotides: TGTGCCAGCAGCACGGACAGGGACCAGGGCTACACCTTC. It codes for CASSTDRDQGYTF.

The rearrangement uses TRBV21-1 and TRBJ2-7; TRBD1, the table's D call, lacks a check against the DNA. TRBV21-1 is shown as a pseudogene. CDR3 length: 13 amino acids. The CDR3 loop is CASPVRGLYEQYF. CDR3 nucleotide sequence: TGTGCCAGCCCGGTGAGGGGGCTCTACGAGCAGTACTTC.

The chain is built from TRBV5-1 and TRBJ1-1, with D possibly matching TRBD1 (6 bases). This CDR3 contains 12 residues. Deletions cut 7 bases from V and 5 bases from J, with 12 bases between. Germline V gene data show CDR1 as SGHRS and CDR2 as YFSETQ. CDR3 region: CASREGETEAFF. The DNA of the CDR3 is TGCGCCAGCCGGGAGGGGGAAACTGAAGCTTTCTTT.

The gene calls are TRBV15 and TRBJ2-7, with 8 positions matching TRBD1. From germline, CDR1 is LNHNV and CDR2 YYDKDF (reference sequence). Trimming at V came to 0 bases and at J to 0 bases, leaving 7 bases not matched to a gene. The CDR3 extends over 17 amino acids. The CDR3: CATSRDLGDRSSYEQYF. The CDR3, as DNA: TGTGCCACCAGCAGAGACTTGGGGGACAGGAGCTCCTACGAGCAGTACTTC.

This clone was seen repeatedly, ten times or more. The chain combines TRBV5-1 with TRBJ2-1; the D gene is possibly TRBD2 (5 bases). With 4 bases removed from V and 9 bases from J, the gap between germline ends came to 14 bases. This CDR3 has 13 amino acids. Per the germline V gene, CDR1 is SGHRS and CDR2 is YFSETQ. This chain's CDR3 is CASSPGTQAEQFF. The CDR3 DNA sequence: TGCGCCAGCAGCCCGGGAACCCAAGCTGAGCAGTTCTTC.

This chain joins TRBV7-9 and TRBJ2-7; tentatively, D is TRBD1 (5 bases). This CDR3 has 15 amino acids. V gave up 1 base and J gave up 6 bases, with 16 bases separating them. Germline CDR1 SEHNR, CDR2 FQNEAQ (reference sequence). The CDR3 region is CASSLGLWGSSEQYF. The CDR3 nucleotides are TGTGCCAGCAGCTTAGGTCTCTGGGGCAGTAGCGAGCAGTACTTC.

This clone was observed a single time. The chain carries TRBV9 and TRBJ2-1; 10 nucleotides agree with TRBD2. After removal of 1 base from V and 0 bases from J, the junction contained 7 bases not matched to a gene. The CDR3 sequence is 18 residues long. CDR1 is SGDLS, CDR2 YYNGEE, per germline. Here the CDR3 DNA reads TGTGCCAGCAGCGTACGTTCCGGGACTAGCGACTCCTACAATGAGCAGTTCTTC. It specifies CASSVRSGTSDSYNEQFF.

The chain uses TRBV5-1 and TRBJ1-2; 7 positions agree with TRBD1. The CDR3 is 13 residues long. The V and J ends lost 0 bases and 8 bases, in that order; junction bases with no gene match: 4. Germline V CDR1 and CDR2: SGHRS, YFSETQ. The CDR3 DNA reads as TGCGCCAGCAGCTTGGGGGCAGGGGGAGGCTACACCTTC. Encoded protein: CASSLGAGGGYTF.

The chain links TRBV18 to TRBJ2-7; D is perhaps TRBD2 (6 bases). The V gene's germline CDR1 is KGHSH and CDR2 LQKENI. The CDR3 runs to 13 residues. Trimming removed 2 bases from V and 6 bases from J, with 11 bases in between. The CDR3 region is CASSPSTAGEQYF. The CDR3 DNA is TGTGCCAGCTCACCATCCACAGCGGGCGAGCAGTACTTC. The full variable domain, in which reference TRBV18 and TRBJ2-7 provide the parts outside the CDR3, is NAGVMQNPRHLVRRRGQEARLRCSPMKGHSHVYWYRQLPEEGLKFMVYLQKENIIDESGMPKERFSAEFPKEGPSILRIQQVVRGDSAAYFCASSPSTAGEQYFGPGTRLTVT.

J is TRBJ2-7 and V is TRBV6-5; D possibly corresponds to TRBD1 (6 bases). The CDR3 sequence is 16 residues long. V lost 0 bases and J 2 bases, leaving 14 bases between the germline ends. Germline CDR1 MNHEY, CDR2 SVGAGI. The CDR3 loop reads CASSYSPSAGAYEQYF. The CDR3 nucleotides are TGTGCCAGCAGTTACTCCCCCTCGGCAGGGGCCTACGAGCAGTACTTC.

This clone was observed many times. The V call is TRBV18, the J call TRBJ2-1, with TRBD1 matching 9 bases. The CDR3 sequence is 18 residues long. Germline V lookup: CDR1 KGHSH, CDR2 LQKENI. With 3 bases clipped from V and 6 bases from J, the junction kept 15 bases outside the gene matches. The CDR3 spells CASSPSSPRDRGFNEQFF. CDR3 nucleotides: TGTGCCAGCTCACCCTCGAGCCCCCGTGACAGGGGGTTCAATGAGCAGTTCTTC.

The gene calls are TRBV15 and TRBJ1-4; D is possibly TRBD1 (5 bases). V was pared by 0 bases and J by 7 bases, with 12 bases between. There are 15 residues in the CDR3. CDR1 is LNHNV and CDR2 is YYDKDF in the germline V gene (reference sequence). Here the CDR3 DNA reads TGTGCCACCAGCAGAGATATCGCCGGGGGTGAAAAACTGTTTTTT. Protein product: CATSRDIAGGEKLFF.

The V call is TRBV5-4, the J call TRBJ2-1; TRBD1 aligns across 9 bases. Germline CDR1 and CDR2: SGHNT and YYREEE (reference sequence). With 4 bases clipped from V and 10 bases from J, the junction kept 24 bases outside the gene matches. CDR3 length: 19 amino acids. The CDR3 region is CASSGGGQGLWADPGEQFF. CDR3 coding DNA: TGTGCCAGCAGCGGCGGGGGACAGGGTCTTTGGGCGGATCCGGGGGAGCAGTTCTTC.

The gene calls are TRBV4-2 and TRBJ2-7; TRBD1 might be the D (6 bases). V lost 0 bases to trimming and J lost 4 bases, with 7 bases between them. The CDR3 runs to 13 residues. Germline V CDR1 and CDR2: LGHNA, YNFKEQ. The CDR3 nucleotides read TGTGCCAGCAGCCAAGAAGACAGGTACGAGCAGTACTTC. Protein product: CASSQEDRYEQYF.

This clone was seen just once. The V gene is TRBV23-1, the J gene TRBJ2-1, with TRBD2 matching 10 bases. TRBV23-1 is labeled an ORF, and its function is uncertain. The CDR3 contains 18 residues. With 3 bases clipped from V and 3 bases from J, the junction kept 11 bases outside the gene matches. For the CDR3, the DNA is TGCGCCAGCAGTCAGGAGATACTAGCGGGATCTTTCTACAATGAGCAGTTCTTC. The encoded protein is CASSQEILAGSFYNEQFF.

The CDR3 DNA sequence: TGTGCCAGCAGCTCATCTCGGGATACGCAGTATTTT. This sequence encodes CASSSSRDTQYF. The chain is built from TRBV7-9 and TRBJ2-3; no firm D call. The CDR3 loop spans 12 amino acids. Trimming shortened V by 4 bases and J by 6 bases, and 8 bases separated the two germline ends. Germline CDR1 reads SEHNR; CDR2 reads FQNEAQ (reference sequence).

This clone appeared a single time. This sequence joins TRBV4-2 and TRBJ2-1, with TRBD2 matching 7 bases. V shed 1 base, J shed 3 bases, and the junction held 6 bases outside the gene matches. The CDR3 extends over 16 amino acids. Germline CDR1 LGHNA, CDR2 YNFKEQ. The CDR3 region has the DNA TGTGCCAGCAGCCAAGCGGCGGGAGACTTCTACAATGAGCAGTTCTTC. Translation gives CASSQAAGDFYNEQFF.

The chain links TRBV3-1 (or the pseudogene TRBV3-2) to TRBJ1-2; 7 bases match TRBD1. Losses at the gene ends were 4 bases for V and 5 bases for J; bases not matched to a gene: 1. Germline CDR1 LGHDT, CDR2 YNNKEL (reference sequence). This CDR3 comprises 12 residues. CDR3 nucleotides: TGTGCCAGCAGCCGGGACAGTTATGGCTACACCTTC. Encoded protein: CASSRDSYGYTF.

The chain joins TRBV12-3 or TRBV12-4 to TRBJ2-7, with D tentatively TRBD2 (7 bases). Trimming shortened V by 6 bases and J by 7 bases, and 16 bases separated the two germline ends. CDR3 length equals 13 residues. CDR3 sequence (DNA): TGTGCCAGCAGCCTAAGGGGGGGCTGGGAGCAGTACTTC. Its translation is CASSLRGGWEQYF.

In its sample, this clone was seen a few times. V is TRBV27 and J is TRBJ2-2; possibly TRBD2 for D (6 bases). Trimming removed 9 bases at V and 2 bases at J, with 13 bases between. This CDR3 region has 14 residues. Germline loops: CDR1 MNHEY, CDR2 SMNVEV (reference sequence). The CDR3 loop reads CASLGTVNTGELFF. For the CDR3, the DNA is TGTGCCAGTCTAGGGACTGTTAACACCGGGGAGCTGTTTTTT.

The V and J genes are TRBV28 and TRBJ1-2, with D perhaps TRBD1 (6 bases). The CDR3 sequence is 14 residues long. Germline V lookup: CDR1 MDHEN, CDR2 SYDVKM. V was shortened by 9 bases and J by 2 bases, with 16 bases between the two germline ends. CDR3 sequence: CASQPGGRNYGYTF. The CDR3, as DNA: TGTGCCAGTCAACCCGGGGGGCGGAACTATGGCTACACCTTC.

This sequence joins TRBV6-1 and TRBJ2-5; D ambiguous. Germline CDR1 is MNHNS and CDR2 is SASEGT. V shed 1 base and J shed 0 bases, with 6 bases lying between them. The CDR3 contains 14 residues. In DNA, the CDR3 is TGTGCCAGCAGTGAAGGTCGGTACCAAGAGACCCAGTACTTC. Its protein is CASSEGRYQETQYF.

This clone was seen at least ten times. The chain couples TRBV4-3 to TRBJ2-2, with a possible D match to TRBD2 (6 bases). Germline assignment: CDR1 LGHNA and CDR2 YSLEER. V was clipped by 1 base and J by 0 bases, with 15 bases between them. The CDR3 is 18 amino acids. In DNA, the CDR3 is TGCGCCAGCAGCCAAGTCGTAAGCGGGTTCGCGAACACCGGGGAGCTGTTTTTT. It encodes CASSQVVSGFANTGELFF.

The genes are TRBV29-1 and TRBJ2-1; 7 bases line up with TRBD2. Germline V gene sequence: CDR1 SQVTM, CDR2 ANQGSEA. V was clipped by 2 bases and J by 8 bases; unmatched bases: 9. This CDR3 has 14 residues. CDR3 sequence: CSVESFPAGYEQFF. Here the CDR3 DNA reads TGCAGCGTTGAATCGTTCCCAGCGGGATATGAGCAGTTCTTC.

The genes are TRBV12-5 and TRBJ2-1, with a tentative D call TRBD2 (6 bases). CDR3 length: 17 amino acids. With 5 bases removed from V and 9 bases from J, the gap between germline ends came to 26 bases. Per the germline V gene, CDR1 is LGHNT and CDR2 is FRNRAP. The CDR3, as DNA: TGTGCTAGTGGTCCGGGCATGGGGCTGGGGGAGGCTAGTGAGCAGTTCTTC. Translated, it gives CASGPGMGLGEASEQFF.

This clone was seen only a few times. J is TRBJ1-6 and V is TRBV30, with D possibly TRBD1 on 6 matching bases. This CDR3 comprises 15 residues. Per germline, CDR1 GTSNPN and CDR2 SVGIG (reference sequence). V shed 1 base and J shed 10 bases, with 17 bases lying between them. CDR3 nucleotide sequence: TGTGCCTGGAGTGCAGGGCAGGGGAGGGAATCACCCCTCCACTTT. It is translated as CAWSAGQGRESPLHF.

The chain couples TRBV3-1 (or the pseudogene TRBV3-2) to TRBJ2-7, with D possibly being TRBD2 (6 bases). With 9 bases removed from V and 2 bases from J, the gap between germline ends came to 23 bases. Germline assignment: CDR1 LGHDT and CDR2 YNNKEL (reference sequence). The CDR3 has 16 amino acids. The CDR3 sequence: CARPEGLSYTAYEQYF. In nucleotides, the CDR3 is TGTGCCAGACCTGAAGGACTATCTTATACCGCCTACGAGCAGTACTTC.